The subject of this entry is one T cell receptor (beta chain). After removal of 5 bases from V and 1 base from J, the junction contained 6 bases not matched to a gene. The V gene's germline CDR1 is SGHNT and CDR2 YENEEA. The CDR3 has 15 residues. The data were obtained in a study of blood T cell repertoires in COVID-19. Sequencing used immunoSEQ multiplex PCR; TCRdb keeps in-frame clones, though not all of them. The sample consists of 150,000 to 200,000 clones, 60% to 80% of them appearing once. This clonotype originated in a woman in her seventies with acute or convalescent COVID-19. The sample taken for sequencing was peripheral blood. V is TRBV11-3 and J is TRBJ2-3; 7 bases map to TRBD1. In DNA form, the CDR3 reads TGTGCCAGCAGCCTAACCGGACAGGGCACAGATACGCAGTATTTT. Translating it yields CASSLTGQGTDTQYF.